This TCR beta chain was captured by sequencing in a study of technical replicates of blood from several donors. Measured with immunoSEQ multiplex PCR; TCRdb has only the in-frame clones, and not every one. Of roughly 65,000 clones listed, 70% to 90% are singletons. The length of the CDR3 is 17 residues. Germline trimming cut 5 bases from V and 3 bases from J; bases unmatched to any gene: 9. Germline V gene data show CDR1 as SGHAT and CDR2 as FQNNGV. Sequencing used PBMCs. This TCR was recovered from a human donor in good health. Some clones in this sample may be carry-over from other donors' samples. This chain uses TRBV11-2 with TRBJ2-1; 11 bases align to TRBD2. The CDR3 DNA reads as TGTGCCAGCAGCCTGAACTCGGGACTAGCGGTCTACAATGAGCAGTTCTTC. Protein sequence: CASSLNSGLAVYNEQFF.